The clone carrying this TCR beta chain was seen a few times. The antigen is undetermined. The source of the sample is a study of early T cells in non-severe SARS-CoV-2 infection. In the study overall: With bulk RNA from unsorted whole blood as input, sequencing yielded unpaired chains.

Per the germline V gene, CDR1 is MNHEY and CDR2 is SVGEGT. V was clipped by 0 bases and J by 2 bases, with 11 bases between them. The CDR3 consists of 15 residues. Study findings and constraints: Reliance on VDJdb matching favored anti-spike CD8 responses; private and CD4 specificities were missed.

Researchers tagged individual cDNA molecules with unique molecular identifiers. Using its own MiXCR run on the 5' RACE reads, TCRdb lists one record per CDR3 protein. This table holds about 47,000 distinct CDR3 sequences, approximately 9% found once. This clonotype originated in an adult who was a healthcare worker with PCR-confirmed SARS-CoV-2 infection or an uninfected control (not recorded which). The specimen comprised whole blood, sampled at baseline. V is TRBV6-2 or TRBV6-3 and J is TRBJ2-7; TRBD2 might be the D (5 bases). CDR3 sequence: CASSYSPGNPYEQYF. CDR3 bases: TGTGCCAGCAGTTACTCCCCCGGGAATCCCTACGAGCAGTACTTC.